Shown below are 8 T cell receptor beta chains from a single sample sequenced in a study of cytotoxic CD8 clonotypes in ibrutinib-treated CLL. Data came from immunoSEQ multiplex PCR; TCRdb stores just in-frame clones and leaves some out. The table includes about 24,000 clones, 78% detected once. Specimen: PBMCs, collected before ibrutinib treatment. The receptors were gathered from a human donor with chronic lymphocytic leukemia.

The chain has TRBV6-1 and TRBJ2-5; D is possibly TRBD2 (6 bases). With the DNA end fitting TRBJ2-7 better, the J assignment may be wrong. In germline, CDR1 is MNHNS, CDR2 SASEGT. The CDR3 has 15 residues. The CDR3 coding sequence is TGTGCCAGCTCGGGTGGAGGGCAGGGAGTGAACGAGCAGTACTTC. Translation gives CASSGGGQGVNEQYF.

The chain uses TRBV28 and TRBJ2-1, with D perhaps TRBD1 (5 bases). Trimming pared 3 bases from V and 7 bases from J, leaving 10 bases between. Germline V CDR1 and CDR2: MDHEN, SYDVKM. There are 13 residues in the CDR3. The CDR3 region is CASSFKGWNEQFF. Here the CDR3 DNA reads TGTGCCAGCAGTTTCAAGGGGTGGAATGAGCAGTTCTTC.

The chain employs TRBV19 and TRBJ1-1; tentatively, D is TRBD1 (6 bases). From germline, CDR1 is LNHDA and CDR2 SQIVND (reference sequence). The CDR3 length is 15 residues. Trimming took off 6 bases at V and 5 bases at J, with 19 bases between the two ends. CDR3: CASSDRTIRGTEAFF. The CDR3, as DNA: TGTGCCAGTAGCGACCGGACTATCAGGGGTACTGAAGCTTTCTTT.

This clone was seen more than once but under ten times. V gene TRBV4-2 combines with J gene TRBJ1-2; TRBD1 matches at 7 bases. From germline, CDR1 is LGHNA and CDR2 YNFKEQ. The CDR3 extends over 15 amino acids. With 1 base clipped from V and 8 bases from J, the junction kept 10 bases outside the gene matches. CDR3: CASSQAFRDSGGYTF. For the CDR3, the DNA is TGTGCCAGCAGCCAAGCTTTCCGGGACAGTGGGGGCTACACCTTC.

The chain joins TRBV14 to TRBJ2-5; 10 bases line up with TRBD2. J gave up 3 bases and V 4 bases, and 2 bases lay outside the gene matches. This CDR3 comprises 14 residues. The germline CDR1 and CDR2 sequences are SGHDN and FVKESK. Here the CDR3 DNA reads TGTGCCAGCAGCCTCGGACTAGCGGAAGAGACCCAGTACTTC. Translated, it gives CASSLGLAEETQYF.

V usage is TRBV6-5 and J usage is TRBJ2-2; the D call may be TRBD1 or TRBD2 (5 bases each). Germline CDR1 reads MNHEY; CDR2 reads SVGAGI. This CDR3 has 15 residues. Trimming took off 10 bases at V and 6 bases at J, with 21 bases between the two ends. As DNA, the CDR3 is TGTGCCACCACACTTACGGGGACGAGGGCCGGGGAGCTGTTTTTT. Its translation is CATTLTGTRAGELFF.

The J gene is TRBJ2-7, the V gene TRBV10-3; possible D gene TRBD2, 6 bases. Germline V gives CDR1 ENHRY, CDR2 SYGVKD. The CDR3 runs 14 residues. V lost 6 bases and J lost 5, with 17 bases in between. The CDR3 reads CAISGGLVGNEQYF. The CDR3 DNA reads TGTGCCATCAGCGGGGGATTGGTGGGGAACGAGCAGTACTTC.

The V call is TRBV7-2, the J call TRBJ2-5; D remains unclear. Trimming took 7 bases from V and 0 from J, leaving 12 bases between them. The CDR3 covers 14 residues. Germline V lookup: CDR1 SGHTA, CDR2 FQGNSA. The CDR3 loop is CASTLFADQETQYF. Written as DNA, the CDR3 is TGTGCCAGCACCCTATTTGCGGACCAAGAGACCCAGTACTTC.